The subject of this entry is one T cell receptor beta chain. Its specificity is not known. The sample comes from a study of T cell repertoires and HLA-DP antigens. The study's findings and limits: Naive and memory CD4+ repertoires were not analysed separately. Against one allele, clones undetected before culture averaged approximately 36%; against the other, under 65%.

Between the trimmed V and J ends, which lost 5 bases and 6 bases, there was a span of 16 bases. Germline CDR1 is LNHDA and CDR2 is SQIVND (reference sequence). The CDR3 has 15 amino acids. CD4+ T cells, purified by negative selection, averaged roughly 98% purity. For pre-culture CD4+ samples, the target was fewer than 250,000 T cell genomes. Assay used: immunoSEQ multiplex PCR; TCRdb lists only in-frame clones, some missing. The table has about 73,000 clones, around four fifths seen once. This chain joins TRBV19 and TRBJ2-2; either TRBD1 or TRBD2 may supply D (5 bases each). Sequencing input: CD4+ T cells from PBMCs. The clonotype was recovered from a man aged 60 to 75 in good health and CMV-seronegative. In nucleotides, the CDR3 is TGTGCCAGTAGTCGCTCGGGTGTGGGGGCCGGGGAGCTGTTTTTT. Translating gives CASSRSGVGAGELFF.